The rows below give T cell receptor beta chains drawn from one sample of a study of shared clonotypes between healthy human individuals. Assay used: immunoSEQ multiplex PCR; TCRdb lists only in-frame clones, some missing. The sample lists a few million clones, 85% to 95% seen once, with about 0.39% in the top ten. Sequenced: naive CD4+ T cells from PBMCs. The source of these receptors is a man aged 18 to 30 in good health. Some clones in this sample may be carry-over from other donors' samples. CDR3s include the opening cysteine and the closing phenylalanine or tryptophan. D genes are given only for firm matches. The size field is filled for only some rows; it gives once, few, many or a size class.

clone_size j_call d_call v_call cdr3_aa cdr3_nt
- TRBJ2-1 TRBD2 TRBV18 CASSPLQAGDTSNEQFF TGTGCCAGCTCACCACTTCAGGCGGGAGACACGAGCAATGAGCAGTTCTTC
- TRBJ2-1 - TRBV5-1 CASSFSRSGQFF TGCGCCAGCAGCTTCAGTCGCTCGGGGCAGTTCTTC
- TRBJ2-5 TRBD2 TRBV5-4 CASGSGRAAETQYF TGTGCCAGCGGGAGCGGGAGGGCCGCGGAGACCCAGTACTTC
- TRBJ1-1 TRBD1 TRBV10-1 CASRGQGTEAFF TGCGCCAGCAGGGGACAGGGGACTGAAGCTTTCTTT
once TRBJ1-2 - TRBV5-4 CASSLASSYGYTF TGTGCCAGCAGCTTGGCCTCAAGTTATGGCTACACCTTC
- TRBJ2-1 - TRBV7-7 CASSWTPGDEQFF TGTGCCAGCAGTTGGACTCCCGGCGATGAGCAGTTCTTC
- TRBJ2-7 - TRBV14 CASNTGSSSYEQYF TGTGCCAGCAATACCGGGTCCAGCTCCTACGAGCAGTACTTC
- TRBJ2-3 TRBD1 TRBV29-1 CSVTGTGGAVPSTDTQYF TGCAGCGTTACCGGGACAGGGGGCGCGGTTCCCAGCACAGATACGCAGTATTTT
- TRBJ2-5 - TRBV15 CATSRAQVLGTQYF TGTGCCACCAGCAGAGCACAGGTGCTAGGGACCCAGTACTTC
- TRBJ2-2 - TRBV15 CATSPRGVGSGELFF TGTGCCACCAGCCCTCGAGGGGTCGGGTCCGGGGAGCTGTTTTTT
- TRBJ2-3 - TRBV4-1 CASSQGRGGSRDTQYF TGCGCCAGCAGCCAAGGAAGGGGTGGTTCCCGGGATACGCAGTATTTT
- TRBJ2-7 - TRBV28 CASGLRTRLYEQYF TGTGCCAGCGGACTTCGGACGCGACTTTACGAGCAGTACTTC
few TRBJ1-1 - TRBV6-5 CASSSSTVPGTEAFF TGTGCCAGCAGTTCATCGACAGTCCCGGGCACTGAAGCTTTCTTT
- TRBJ2-1 - TRBV20-1 CSAPLRNEQFF TGCAGTGCTCCGCTTAGAAATGAGCAGTTCTTC
- TRBJ2-1 - TRBV9 CASSRTVNSIDEQFF TGTGCCAGCAGCCGGACCGTCAATTCTATCGATGAGCAGTTCTTC
- TRBJ2-1 - TRBV28 CASSLGRNEQFF TGTGCCAGCAGTTTGGGACGGAATGAGCAGTTCTTC
- TRBJ1-6 - TRBV2 CASRFIEGSSPLHF TGTGCCAGCAGATTCATAGAGGGTAGTTCACCCCTCCACTTT
- TRBJ1-5 TRBD1 TRBV27 CASSSLTGGRNQPQHF TGTGCCAGCAGTTCCCTGACAGGGGGTCGGAATCAGCCCCAGCATTTT
- TRBJ2-7 - TRBV11-2 CASSPRRGHYEQYF TGTGCCAGCAGCCCGAGGAGGGGGCACTACGAGCAGTACTTC
- TRBJ2-5 TRBD2 TRBV18 CASSPASGQETQYF TGTGCCAGCTCACCCGCTAGCGGGCAAGAGACCCAGTACTTC
- TRBJ2-2 - TRBV9 CASRPGTRGTGELFF TGTGCCAGCAGACCGGGGACCCGGGGCACCGGGGAGCTGTTTTTT
- TRBJ2-1 TRBD2 TRBV6-6 CASSYHRDYPFDEQFF TGTGCCAGCAGTTACCACCGGGACTACCCCTTCGATGAGCAGTTCTTC
- TRBJ1-1 - TRBV5-8 CASSLGQGGWDTEAFF TGTGCCAGCAGCTTGGGTCAGGGAGGTTGGGACACTGAAGCTTTCTTT
- TRBJ1-1 - TRBV14 CASSQARGPLKAFF TGTGCCAGCAGCCAAGCCCGCGGGCCCCTTAAAGCTTTCTTT
- TRBJ1-2 - TRBV7-9 CASSPGTLGGYTF TGTGCCAGCAGCCCGGGAACGCTCGGTGGCTACACCTTC
- TRBJ2-5 - TRBV28 CASSQGGETQYF TGTGCCAGCAGCCAGGGGGGTGAGACCCAGTACTTC
- TRBJ1-5 - TRBV6-5 CASSPQGNTPQHF TGTGCCAGCAGCCCACAGGGTAACACGCCCCAGCATTTT
- TRBJ1-6 TRBD1 TRBV2 CASSVYRGRDSPLHF TGTGCCAGCAGTGTATACAGGGGGCGAGATTCACCCCTCCACTTT
- TRBJ2-1 - TRBV6-5 CASSPWQGPGEQFF TGTGCCAGCTCCCCTTGGCAGGGGCCGGGTGAGCAGTTCTTC
- TRBJ2-2 - TRBV11-3 CASSPPTGTGELFF TGTGCCAGCAGCCCCCCCACAGGGACCGGGGAGCTGTTTTTT
- TRBJ2-6 - TRBV4-1 CASSQAPQGASGANVLTF TGCGCCAGCAGCCAAGCCCCACAGGGTGCGTCTGGGGCCAACGTCCTGACTTTC
- TRBJ2-2 TRBD1 TRBV19 CASSVGTGTTGELFF TGTGCCAGTAGTGTCGGGACAGGGACCACCGGGGAGCTGTTTTTT
- TRBJ2-3 TRBD2 TRBV10-3 CAISERGVTDTQYF TGTGCCATCAGTGAGCGGGGGGTCACAGATACGCAGTATTTT
- TRBJ2-1 - TRBV11-2 CASSLAIGRGGLGEQFF TGTGCCAGCAGCTTAGCGATTGGCAGGGGGGGATTGGGTGAGCAGTTCTTC
- TRBJ2-1 - TRBV4-2 CASSQGARGARDEQFF TGTGCCAGCAGCCAAGGGGCGAGGGGGGCTAGGGATGAGCAGTTCTTC
- TRBJ2-2 - TRBV4-2 CASSRPGANTGELFF TGTGCCAGCAGCCGACCGGGCGCCAACACCGGGGAGCTGTTTTTT
- TRBJ2-5 - TRBV5-4 CASSLVQETQYF TGTGCCAGCAGCCTAGTTCAAGAGACCCAGTACTTC
- TRBJ2-1 - TRBV27 CASSKSGWYGVSDEQFF TGTGCCAGCAGCAAGTCTGGGTGGTACGGAGTGTCCGATGAGCAGTTCTTC
- TRBJ1-2 TRBD1 TRBV28 CASSTPGQGYGYTF TGTGCCAGCAGCACACCGGGACAGGGGTATGGCTACACCTTC
- TRBJ1-1 TRBD1 TRBV28 CASSFEAGGSTEAFF TGTGCCAGCAGTTTTGAGGCAGGGGGAAGTACTGAAGCTTTCTTT
- TRBJ1-1 - TRBV28 CASSLENTEAFF TGTGCCAGCAGTTTGGAAAACACTGAAGCTTTCTTT
- TRBJ2-3 TRBD2 TRBV28 CASSLGSGRAADTQYF TGTGCCAGCAGTCTTGGGAGCGGGAGGGCCGCAGATACGCAGTATTTT
- TRBJ1-1 TRBD1 TRBV28 CASSSPGQSNTEAFF TGTGCCAGCAGTTCTCCGGGACAGAGCAACACTGAAGCTTTCTTT
- TRBJ1-2 - TRBV30 CAWSLVTYGYTF TGTGCCTGGAGTTTGGTGACCTATGGCTACACCTTC